Below are 11 T cell receptor beta chains sequenced from a single sample in a study of T cells in Graves' hyperthyroidism and ophthalmopathy. The TCR beta CDR3 regions underwent amplification using RNA transcripts as the source. First-round RT-PCR with HTBI primers amplified the TCR CDR3 region. TCRdb itself ran the multiplex PCR reads through MiXCR, one entry per CDR3 protein. The profile shows about 500,000 distinct CDR3 sequences, about 15% of them singletons. The sequenced sample consisted of blood. These receptors originate from a woman under 30 with Graves' ophthalmopathy.

On this clonotype itself: One base away lies a much larger clone, so this may be a sequencing read error. The gene calls are TRBV2 and TRBJ2-7; TRBD1 aligns across 8 bases. Germline V lookup: CDR1 SNHLY, CDR2 FYNNEI. Trimming at V came to 1 base and at J to 3 bases, leaving 2 bases not matched to a gene. The CDR3 sequence is 14 residues long. The CDR3 loop reads CASSEDRGDYEQYF. The CDR3 coding sequence is TGTGCCAGCAGTGAAGACAGGGGGGACTACGAGCAGTACTTC. Using reference TRBV2 and TRBJ2-7 for the parts outside the CDR3, the full variable domain is EPEVTQTPSHQVTQMGQEVILRCVPISNHLYFYWYRQILGQKVEFLVSFYNNEISEKSEIFDDQFSVERPDGSNFTLKIRSTKLEDSAMYFCASSEDRGDYEQYFGPGTRLTVT.

This clonotype occurred a few times. Sequence at one end of the junction differs from germline and may be a read error. The rearrangement links TRBV2 to TRBJ1-1; D not resolved. Germline V gives CDR1 SNHLY, CDR2 FYNNEI. The length of the CDR3 is 13 residues. CDR3 sequence reads: CACSDSRINEAFF. The CDR3 DNA reads as TGTGCCTGCAGTGATTCCAGGATCAATGAAGCTTTCTTT. Based on the CDR3 plus reference TRBV2 and TRBJ1-1, the full variable domain is EPEVTQTPSHQVTQMGQEVILRCVPISNHLYFYWYRQILGQKVEFLVSFYNNEISEKSEIFDDQFSVERPDGSNFTLKIRSTKLEDSAMYFCACSDSRINEAFFGQGTRLTVV.

The count of this clonotype is one. The rearrangement links TRBV27 to TRBJ2-6, with D possibly matching TRBD1 (6 bases). V lost 1 base and J 0 bases, leaving 16 bases between the germline ends. Per the germline V gene, CDR1 is MNHEY and CDR2 is SMNVEV (reference sequence). The CDR3 is 19 residues long. The CDR3 DNA sequence: TGTGCCAGCAGTTTATATTCCCAGGGGCGATTCTCTGGGGCCAACGTCCTGACTTTC. Protein product: CASSLYSQGRFSGANVLTF.

J is TRBJ2-3 and V is TRBV6-5, with 10 bases fitting TRBD1. This CDR3 has 16 residues. CDR1 is MNHEY and CDR2 is SVGAGI in the germline V gene. V lost 2 bases to trimming and J lost 4 bases; unmatched junction nucleotides: 6. CDR3 loop: CASSYRPGQGPDTQYF. The CDR3 DNA follows: TGTGCCAGCAGTTACCGACCGGGACAGGGGCCAGATACGCAGTATTTT.

This clonotype was counted at least ten times. The junction and the germline gene differ at one end; a read error may be behind it. V is TRBV7-9 and J is TRBJ2-5; either TRBD1 or TRBD2 may supply D (5 bases each). The CDR3 is made up of 16 amino acids. Germline V gene sequence: CDR1 SEHNR, CDR2 FQNEAQ (reference sequence). The CDR3 protein is CASSLEGRSGTETQYF. The CDR3 bases are TGTGCCAGCAGTTTAGAGGGCCGTTCAGGGACGGAGACCCAGTACTTC.

This clonotype was recorded at least ten times. This rearrangement joins TRBV28 to TRBJ2-2, with 7 nucleotides matching TRBD2. The CDR3 is 16 amino acids. The V segment lost 7 bases and the J segment 0 bases; nucleotides outside the gene matches: 8. Germline lookup yields CDR1 MDHEN and CDR2 SYDVKM. Here the CDR3 DNA reads TGTGCCAGCAACCAACCGGCGGGAGCGAACACCGGGGAGCTGTTTTTT. Translated, it gives CASNQPAGANTGELFF. Full variable domain (missing parts from reference TRBV28 and TRBJ2-2): DVKVTQSSRYLVKRTGEKVFLECVQDMDHENMFWYRQDPGLGLRLIYFSYDVKMKEKGDIPEGYSVSREKKERFSLILESASTNQTSMYLCASNQPAGANTGELFFGEGSRLTVL.

Remarks on this clonotype: This may be a read error, as it is one base from a much larger clone. The rearrangement links TRBV12-3 or TRBV12-4 to TRBJ2-1, with TRBD2 identical over 8 bases. The ends lost 4 bases at V and 7 bases at J; junction bases unmatched: 15. The CDR3 totals 17 residues. The CDR3 reads CASSSAAGVTFWNEQFF. CDR3 DNA sequence: TGTGCCAGCAGTTCGGCAGCGGGAGTAACCTTTTGGAATGAGCAGTTCTTC.

In this sample, this clonotype turned up many times. The V call is TRBV29-1, the J call TRBJ1-1; D gene unclear. CDR3 length: 13 residues. Per the germline V gene, CDR1 is SQVTM and CDR2 is ANQGSEA. Deletions cut 2 bases from V and 3 bases from J, with 10 bases between. The CDR3 nucleotides read TGCAGCGTTGAACGCCCCGGGCACACTGAAGCTTTCTTT. It translates to CSVERPGHTEAFF.

This clonotype was recorded many times. The chain combines TRBV7-2 with TRBJ2-5; TRBD1 is a possible D gene (5 bases). Between the trimmed V and J ends, which lost 5 bases and 4 bases, there was a span of 11 bases. Per the germline V gene, CDR1 is SGHTA and CDR2 is FQGNSA. The CDR3 loop spans 13 amino acids. The CDR3 coding sequence is TGTGCCAGCAGCCCCTTTGGGGCAGAGACCCAGTACTTC. The encoded protein is CASSPFGAETQYF.

This sequence joins TRBV12-3 or TRBV12-4 and TRBJ2-5; 7 bases map to TRBD1. Losses at the gene ends were 6 bases for V and 6 bases for J; bases not matched to a gene: 16. The CDR3 totals 16 residues. The chain's CDR3 is CASSPRWVGGVQTQYF. The CDR3, as DNA: TGTGCCAGCAGCCCCCGTTGGGTAGGGGGCGTACAGACCCAGTACTTC.

This clonotype has ten or more counts. V gene TRBV3-1 combines with J gene TRBJ1-2; no definite D call. V was pared by 6 bases and J by 7 bases, with 15 bases between. The germline CDR1 and CDR2 sequences are LGHDT and YNNKEL (reference sequence). The CDR3 is 13 amino acids. The CDR3 sequence: CASRRGSYVGYTF. CDR3 sequence (DNA): TGTGCCAGCAGACGAGGGTCTTATGTTGGCTACACCTTC.